A single sample is the source of the 19 T cell receptor beta chains below, sequenced in a study of control samples from healthy donors and cancer patients. Sequencing used immunoSEQ multiplex PCR; TCRdb keeps in-frame clones, though not all of them. The sample has about 120,000 clones; 88% are singletons. Sequencing was done on a sample of PBMCs. These receptors were collected from a woman aged 55-75 years with lung cancer.

This rearrangement joins TRBV11-3 to TRBJ2-7; D ambiguous. V was clipped by 0 bases and J by 6 bases, with 9 bases between them. Germline loops: CDR1 SGHNT, CDR2 YENEEA. This CDR3 region has 13 residues. The CDR3 DNA reads as TGTGCCAGCAGCTTAGATCAGACCGGCGAGCAGTACTTC. Residues: CASSLDQTGEQYF.

V and J are TRBV5-6 and TRBJ1-5, with 9 bases identical to TRBD1. The V and J ends lost 1 base and 3 bases, in that order; junction bases with no gene match: 5. The CDR3 loop spans 16 amino acids. Germline CDR1 reads SGHDT; CDR2 reads YYEEEE. The CDR3 sequence: CASSLYGTGINQPQHF. DNA for the CDR3: TGTGCCAGCAGCTTGTATGGGACAGGGATCAATCAGCCCCAGCATTTT.

This chain joins TRBV19 and TRBJ1-5; D ambiguous. The CDR3 contains 15 residues. The V end lost 1 base, the J end lost 0 bases, and 7 bases lay between the germline ends. Germline-derived CDR1 and CDR2 are LNHDA and SQIVND (reference sequence). This CDR3 is CASSIAVYSNQPQHF. CDR3 coding DNA: TGTGCCAGTAGTATAGCGGTTTATAGCAATCAGCCCCAGCATTTT.

The CDR3 bases are TGTGCCAGTAGTATACGGGAGGGGGCCCCCTACGAGCAGTACTTC. Its protein is CASSIREGAPYEQYF. The chain has TRBV19 and TRBJ2-7, with a tentative D call TRBD2 (8 bases). V lost 2 bases and J 2 bases, leaving 13 bases between the germline ends. Per germline, CDR1 LNHDA and CDR2 SQIVND (reference sequence). The CDR3 spans 15 residues.

As DNA, the CDR3 is TGTGCCAGCCCTAGCGCAGATACGCAGTATTTT. As protein: CASPSADTQYF. V is TRBV2 and J is TRBJ2-3; D possibly corresponds to TRBD2 (6 bases). The V end lost 8 bases, the J end lost 4 bases, and 7 bases lay between the germline ends. Looked up from germline, CDR1 is SNHLY and CDR2 is FYNNEI. This CDR3 comprises 11 residues.

CDR3 amino acids: CASSDQGAANEKLFF. In DNA, the CDR3 is TGTGCCAGCTCAGACCAGGGGGCAGCTAATGAAAAACTGTTTTTT. The V gene is TRBV18, the J gene TRBJ1-4, with 8 nucleotides matching TRBD1. Germline CDR1 KGHSH, CDR2 LQKENI. With 5 bases clipped from V and 3 bases from J, the junction kept 5 bases outside the gene matches. The CDR3 is 15 residues long.

The J gene is TRBJ1-2, the V gene TRBV6-5, with 8 bases aligning to TRBD1. V trimming: 7 bases; J trimming: 7 bases; junction bases outside the gene matches: 8. This CDR3 has 13 amino acids. The germline V gene has CDR1 MNHEY and CDR2 SVGAGI. The CDR3 spells CASKTQGATGYTF. CDR3 coding DNA: TGTGCCAGCAAAACCCAGGGGGCTACTGGCTACACCTTC.

The chain joins TRBV25-1 to TRBJ2-3; D may be TRBD2 (5 bases). The CDR3 contains 16 residues. Germline V gene lookup returns CDR1 MGHDK and CDR2 SYGVNS. Trimming stripped 4 bases from V and 2 bases from J, with 16 bases between. CDR3: CASSAGKGSHTDTQYF. The CDR3 region has the DNA TGTGCCAGCAGTGCCGGGAAAGGATCCCACACAGATACGCAGTATTTT.

This chain connects TRBV5-1 to TRBJ2-1; 8 bases are shared with TRBD1. Germline values: CDR1 SGHRS, CDR2 YFSETQ. There are 14 residues in the CDR3. V lost 9 bases to trimming and J lost 8 bases; unmatched junction nucleotides: 13. The CDR3 loop reads CATSPGQETYEQFF. The CDR3 bases are TGCGCCACCTCACCGGGACAGGAGACCTATGAGCAGTTCTTC.

This chain uses TRBV18 with TRBJ2-5; TRBD1 is a possible D gene (5 bases). The germline V gene encodes CDR1 KGHSH and CDR2 LQKENI. CDR3 length equals 14 residues. With 6 bases removed from V and 2 bases from J, the gap between germline ends came to 13 bases. The chain's CDR3 is CASSPGLRQETQYF. CDR3 DNA: TGTGCCAGCTCCCCAGGGTTGAGGCAAGAGACCCAGTACTTC.

The rearrangement links TRBV5-6 to TRBJ1-6; 10 bases align to TRBD1. Unmatched junction bases numbered 5, after V lost 3 bases and J lost 11 bases. The length of the CDR3 is 14 residues. The V gene's germline CDR1 is SGHDT and CDR2 YYEEEE. CDR3 residues: CASSSGQGETPLHF. In DNA, the CDR3 is TGTGCCAGCAGCTCCGGACAGGGGGAGACACCCCTCCACTTT.

This clone was recorded a few times. This rearrangement joins TRBV30 to TRBJ1-2; D possibly corresponds to TRBD1 (6 bases). V was cut by 3 bases and J by 4 bases, with 18 bases left in between. In germline, CDR1 is GTSNPN, CDR2 SVGIG (reference sequence). The CDR3 is 15 amino acids. The chain's CDR3 is CAWSSLGGQGYGYTF. The CDR3 region has the DNA TGTGCCTGGAGCTCCCTAGGGGGGCAGGGCTATGGCTACACCTTC.

This chain uses TRBV5-1 with TRBJ2-3, with 13 bases aligning to TRBD2. This CDR3 contains 17 residues. V was clipped by 4 bases and J by 10 bases; unmatched bases: 15. The germline CDR1 and CDR2 sequences are SGHRS and YFSETQ. The CDR3 coding sequence is TGCGCCAGCAGCACGGGACTAGCGGGGAGTCTGCCGGGGCCGCAGTATTTT. It specifies CASSTGLAGSLPGPQYF.

The rearrangement joins TRBV6-2 or TRBV6-3 to TRBJ2-7, with 9 nucleotides matching TRBD1. The CDR3 length is 14 residues. Germline CDR1 and CDR2: MNHEY and SVGEGT. Germline trimming cut 5 bases from V and 3 bases from J; bases unmatched to any gene: 5. The CDR3 nucleotides are TGTGCCAGCAGTCCGGGACAGGGTCTCTACGAGCAGTACTTC. Translation: CASSPGQGLYEQYF.

The V and J genes are TRBV5-1 and TRBJ1-2, with 7 bases identical to TRBD1. Germline trimming cut 4 bases from V and 2 bases from J; bases unmatched to any gene: 5. This CDR3 comprises 14 residues. Germline V lookup: CDR1 SGHRS, CDR2 YFSETQ. The CDR3, as DNA: TGCGCCAGCAGCCCTGGACAGGTGAACTATGGCTACACCTTC. Translating gives CASSPGQVNYGYTF.

The chain carries TRBV27 and TRBJ2-5; TRBD1 is a possible D gene (6 bases). Germline values: CDR1 MNHEY, CDR2 SMNVEV (reference sequence). V was pared by 4 bases and J by 4 bases, with 10 bases between. CDR3 length: 13 residues. The CDR3 reads CASSWDIGETQYF. The CDR3 coding sequence is TGTGCCAGCAGTTGGGACATTGGAGAGACCCAGTACTTC.

This chain uses TRBV19 with TRBJ1-5; TRBD1 matches 11 bases. Trimming removed 3 bases from V and 6 bases from J; junction bases left unmatched: 1. The CDR3 is made up of 14 amino acids. The V gene's germline CDR1 is LNHDA and CDR2 SQIVND (reference sequence). CDR3 sequence (DNA): TGTGCCAGTAGTATCGGGACAGGGGGTCAGCCCCAGCATTTT. As protein: CASSIGTGGQPQHF. The full variable domain, its missing parts supplied by reference TRBV19 and TRBJ1-5, is DGGITQSPKYLFRKEGQNVTLSCEQNLNHDAMYWYRQDPGQGLRLIYYSQIVNDFQKGDIAEGYSVSREKKESFPLTVTSAQKNPTAFYLCASSIGTGGQPQHFGDGTRLSIL.

The V call is TRBV5-1, the J call TRBJ2-1; D is perhaps TRBD1 or TRBD2 (5 bases each). CDR1 and CDR2 from the germline V gene are SGHRS and YFSETQ. The CDR3 totals 15 residues. Trimming removed 0 bases at V and 7 bases at J, with 14 bases between. CDR3 DNA sequence: TGCGCCAGCAGCTTGGTGTGGGGGATAGGGAATGAGCAGTTCTTC. This codes for CASSLVWGIGNEQFF.

This chain connects TRBV4-1 to TRBJ1-3; D not certain. The V gene lost 4 bases and the J gene lost 0 bases, with 13 bases spanning the gap. This CDR3 contains 16 residues. CDR1 is MGHRA and CDR2 is YSYEKL in the germline V gene. CDR3 residues: CASSLLEQSSGNTIYF. CDR3 DNA sequence: TGCGCCAGCAGCCTCCTCGAACAGAGCTCTGGAAACACCATATATTTT.